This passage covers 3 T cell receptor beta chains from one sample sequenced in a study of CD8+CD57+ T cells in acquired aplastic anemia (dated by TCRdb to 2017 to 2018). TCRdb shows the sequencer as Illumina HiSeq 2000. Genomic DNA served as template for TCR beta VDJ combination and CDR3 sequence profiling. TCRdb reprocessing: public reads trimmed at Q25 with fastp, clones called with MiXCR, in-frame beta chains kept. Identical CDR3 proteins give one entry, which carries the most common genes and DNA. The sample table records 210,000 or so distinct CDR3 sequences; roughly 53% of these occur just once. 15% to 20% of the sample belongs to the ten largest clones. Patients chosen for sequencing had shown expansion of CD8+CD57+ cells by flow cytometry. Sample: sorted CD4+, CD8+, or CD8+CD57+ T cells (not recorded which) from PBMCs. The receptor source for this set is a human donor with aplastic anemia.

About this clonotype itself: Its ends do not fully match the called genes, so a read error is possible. For the CDR3, the DNA is TGTGCCAGCATTTTACAGGGGGCACGGAATCAGCCCCAGCATTTT. This sequence encodes CASILQGARNQPQHF. This chain uses TRBV28 with TRBJ1-5; 9 positions agree with TRBD1. The CDR3 runs to 15 residues. CDR1 is MDHEN, CDR2 SYDVKM, per germline. Combining the CDR3 with reference TRBV28 and TRBJ1-5 gives the whole variable domain DVKVTQSSRYLVKRTGEKVFLECVQDMDHENMFWYRQDPGLGLRLIYFSYDVKMKEKGDIPEGYSVSREKKERFSLILESASTNQTSMYLCASILQGARNQPQHFGDGTRLSIL.

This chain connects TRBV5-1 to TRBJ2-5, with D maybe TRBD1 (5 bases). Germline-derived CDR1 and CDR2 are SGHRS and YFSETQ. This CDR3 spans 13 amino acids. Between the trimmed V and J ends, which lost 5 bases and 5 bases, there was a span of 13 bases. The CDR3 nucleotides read TGCGCCAGCAGTACTGGGGCTGAGGAGACCCAGTACTTC. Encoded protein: CASSTGAEETQYF.

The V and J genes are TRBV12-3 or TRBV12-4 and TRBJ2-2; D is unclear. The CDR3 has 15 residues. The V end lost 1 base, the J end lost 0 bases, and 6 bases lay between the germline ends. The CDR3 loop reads CASSLVGTNTGELFF. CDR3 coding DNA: TGTGCCAGCAGTTTAGTAGGGACGAACACCGGGGAGCTGTTTTTT.